Listed below are T cell receptor beta chains from one sample, sequenced in a study of beta chain features in type 1 diabetes. Produced via immunoSEQ multiplex PCR; TCRdb's table is partial and in-frame only. The profile shows 900,000 or so clones, roughly 15% of them singletons. Sequencing was done on a sample of naive CD4+ T cells from blood. Receptors were obtained from a woman aged 18-29 years in good health. Each CDR3 is given with its conserved first and last residue. The order of the fields is V gene, CDR3 protein.

TRBV27	CASSLLSSRLEQYF
TRBV4-3	CASSQVGTSGTDTQYF
TRBV14	CASSQVLAGSNEQFF
TRBV19	CASKIGGSGYNEQFF
TRBV6-6	CASSYSTGELFF
TRBV2	CASIQGRINTGELFF
TRBV5-6	CASSLFTDTQYF
TRBV6-6	CASSYSHGGGYTF
TRBV19	CASSSRRSMQPQHF
TRBV6-6	CASRWTSGRPETQYF
TRBV6-4	CASSDIAGYAFF
TRBV29-1	CSVEMPPNNEQFF
TRBV28	CASSSGGWDYTF
TRBV28	CASSDLYEQYF
TRBV13	CASSLAGSSYEKLFF
TRBV7-9	CASSLDGGYTF
TRBV7-2	CASSPSSYEQYF
TRBV5-4	CASSLNQGRDTQYF
TRBV5-6	CASNTRSLLHEQYF
TRBV6-5	CAILPGQGLTDTQYF
TRBV29-1	CSSARDSYSYNEQFF